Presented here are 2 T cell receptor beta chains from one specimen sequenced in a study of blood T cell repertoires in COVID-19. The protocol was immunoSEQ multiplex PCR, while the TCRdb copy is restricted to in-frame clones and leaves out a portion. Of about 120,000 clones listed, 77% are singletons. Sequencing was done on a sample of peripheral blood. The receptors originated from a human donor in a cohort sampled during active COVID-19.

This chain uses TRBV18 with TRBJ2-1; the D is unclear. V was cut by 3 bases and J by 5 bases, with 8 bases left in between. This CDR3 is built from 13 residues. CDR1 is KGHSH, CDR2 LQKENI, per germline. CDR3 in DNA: TGTGCCAGCTCACCCACGAGAAACAATGAGCAGTTCTTC. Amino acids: CASSPTRNNEQFF.

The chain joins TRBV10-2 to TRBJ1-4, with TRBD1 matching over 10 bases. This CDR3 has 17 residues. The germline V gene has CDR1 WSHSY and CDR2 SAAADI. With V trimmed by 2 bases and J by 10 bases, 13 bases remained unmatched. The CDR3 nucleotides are TGCGCCAGCAGTGAGAGGGTCTTGGGGACAGGGGAACGAAAACTGTTTTTT. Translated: CASSERVLGTGERKLFF.